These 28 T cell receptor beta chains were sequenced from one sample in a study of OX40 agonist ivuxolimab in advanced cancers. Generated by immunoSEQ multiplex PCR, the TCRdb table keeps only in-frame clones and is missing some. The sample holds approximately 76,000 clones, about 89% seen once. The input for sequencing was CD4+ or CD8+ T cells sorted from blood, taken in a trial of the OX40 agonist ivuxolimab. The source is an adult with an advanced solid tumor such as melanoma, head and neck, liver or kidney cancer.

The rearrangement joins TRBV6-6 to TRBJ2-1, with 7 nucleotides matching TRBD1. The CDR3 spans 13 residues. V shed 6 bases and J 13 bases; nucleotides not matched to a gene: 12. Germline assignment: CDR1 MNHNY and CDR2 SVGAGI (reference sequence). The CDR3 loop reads CASSSGGDRDQFF. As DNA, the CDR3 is TGTGCCAGCAGCTCTGGGGGCGACAGGGACCAGTTCTTC.

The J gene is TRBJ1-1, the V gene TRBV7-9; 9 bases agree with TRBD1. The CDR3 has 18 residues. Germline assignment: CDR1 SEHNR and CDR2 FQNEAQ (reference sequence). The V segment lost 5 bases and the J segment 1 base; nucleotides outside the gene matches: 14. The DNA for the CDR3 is TGTGCCAGCAGCCAGGGGGGACAGGGAGGAATAGGGAACACTGAAGCTTTCTTT. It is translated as CASSQGGQGGIGNTEAFF.

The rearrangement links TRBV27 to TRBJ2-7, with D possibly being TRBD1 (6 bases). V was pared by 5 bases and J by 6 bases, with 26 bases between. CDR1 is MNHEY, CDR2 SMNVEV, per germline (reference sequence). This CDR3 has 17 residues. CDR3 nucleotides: TGTGCCAGCAGTCCTACTTCCGGACCAGGGGTACTCCTCGAGCAGTACTTC. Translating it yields CASSPTSGPGVLLEQYF.

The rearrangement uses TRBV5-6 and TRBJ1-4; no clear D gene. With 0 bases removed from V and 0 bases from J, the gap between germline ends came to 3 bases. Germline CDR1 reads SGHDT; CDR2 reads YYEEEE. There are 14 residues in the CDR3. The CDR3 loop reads CASSLGATNEKLFF. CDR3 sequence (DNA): TGTGCCAGCAGCTTGGGGGCAACTAATGAAAAACTGTTTTTT.

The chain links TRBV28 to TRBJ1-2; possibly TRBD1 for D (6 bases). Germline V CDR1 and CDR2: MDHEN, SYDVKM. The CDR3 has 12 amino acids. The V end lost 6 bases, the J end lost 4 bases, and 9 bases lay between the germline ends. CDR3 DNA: TGTGCCAGCAGACAGGGAGGCTATGGCTACACCTTC. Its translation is CASRQGGYGYTF.

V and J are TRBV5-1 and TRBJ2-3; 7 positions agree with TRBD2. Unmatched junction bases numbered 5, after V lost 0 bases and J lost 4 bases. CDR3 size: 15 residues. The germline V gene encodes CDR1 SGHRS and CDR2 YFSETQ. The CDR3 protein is CASSLGTSDPDTQYF. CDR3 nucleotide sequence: TGCGCCAGCAGCTTGGGAACTAGCGACCCAGATACGCAGTATTTT.

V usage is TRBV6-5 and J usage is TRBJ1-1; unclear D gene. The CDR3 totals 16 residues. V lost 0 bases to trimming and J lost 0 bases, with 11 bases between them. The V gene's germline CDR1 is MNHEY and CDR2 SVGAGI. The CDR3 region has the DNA TGTGCCAGCAGTTACTCGACTCCACCAATGAACACTGAAGCTTTCTTT. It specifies CASSYSTPPMNTEAFF.

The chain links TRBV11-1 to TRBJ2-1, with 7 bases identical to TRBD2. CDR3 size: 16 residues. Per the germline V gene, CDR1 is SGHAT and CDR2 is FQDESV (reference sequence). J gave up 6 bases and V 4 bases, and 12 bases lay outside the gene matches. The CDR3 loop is CASSSVGGTIPNEQFF. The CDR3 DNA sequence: TGTGCCAGCAGCTCGGTCGGGGGGACTATTCCCAATGAGCAGTTCTTC.

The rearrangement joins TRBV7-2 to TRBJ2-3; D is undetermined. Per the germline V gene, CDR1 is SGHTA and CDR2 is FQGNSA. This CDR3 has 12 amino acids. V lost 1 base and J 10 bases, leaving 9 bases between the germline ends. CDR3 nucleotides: TGTGCCAGCAGCTTAGGCGTCCCGGCGCAGTATTTT. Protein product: CASSLGVPAQYF.

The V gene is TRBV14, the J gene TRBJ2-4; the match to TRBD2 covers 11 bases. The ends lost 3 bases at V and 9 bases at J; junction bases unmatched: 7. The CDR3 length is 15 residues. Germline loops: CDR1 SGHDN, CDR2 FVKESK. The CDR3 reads CASSHLAGGVSIQYF. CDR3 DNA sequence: TGTGCCAGCAGCCATTTAGCGGGAGGGGTTTCCATTCAGTACTTC. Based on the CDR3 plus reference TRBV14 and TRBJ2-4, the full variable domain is EAGVTQFPSHSVIEKGQTVTLRCDPISGHDNLYWYRRVMGKEIKFLLHFVKESKQDESGMPNNRFLAERTGGTYSTLKVQPAELEDSGVYFCASSHLAGGVSIQYFGAGTRLSVL.

CDR3 coding DNA: TGCGCCAGCAGTGGGCTGGGACCCAAAGGGGAAAAACTGTTTTTT. Translating gives CASSGLGPKGEKLFF. This rearrangement joins TRBV23-1 to TRBJ1-4; TRBD1 might be the D (5 bases). TRBV23-1 is annotated as an ORF whose role is uncertain. The CDR3 runs to 15 residues. The V gene lost 5 bases and the J gene lost 8 bases, with 18 bases spanning the gap.

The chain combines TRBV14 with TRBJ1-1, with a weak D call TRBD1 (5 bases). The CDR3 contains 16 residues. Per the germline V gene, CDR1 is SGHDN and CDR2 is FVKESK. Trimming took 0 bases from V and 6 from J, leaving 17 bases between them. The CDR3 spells CASSQERLQAGSEAFF. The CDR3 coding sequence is TGTGCCAGCAGCCAAGAAAGATTACAGGCTGGATCTGAAGCTTTCTTT.

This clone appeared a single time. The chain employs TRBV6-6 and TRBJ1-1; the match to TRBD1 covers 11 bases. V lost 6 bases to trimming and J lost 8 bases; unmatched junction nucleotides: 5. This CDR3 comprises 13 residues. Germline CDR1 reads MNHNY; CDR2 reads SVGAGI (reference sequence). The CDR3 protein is CASRDRGQREAFF. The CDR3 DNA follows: TGTGCCAGCAGGGACAGGGGGCAACGGGAAGCTTTCTTT.

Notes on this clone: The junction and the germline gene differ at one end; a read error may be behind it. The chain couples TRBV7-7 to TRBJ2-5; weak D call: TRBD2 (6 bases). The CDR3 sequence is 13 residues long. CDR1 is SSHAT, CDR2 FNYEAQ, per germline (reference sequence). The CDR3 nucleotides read TGTGCTAGCAGCCAGGGACTTTGGGAGACCCAGTACTTC. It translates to CASSQGLWETQYF.

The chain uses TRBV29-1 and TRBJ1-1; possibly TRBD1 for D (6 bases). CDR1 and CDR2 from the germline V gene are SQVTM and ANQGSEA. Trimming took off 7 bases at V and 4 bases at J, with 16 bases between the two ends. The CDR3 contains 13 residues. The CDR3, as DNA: TGCAGCGCTACCAGGGGTGGGGGCACTGAAGCTTTCTTT. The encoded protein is CSATRGGGTEAFF.

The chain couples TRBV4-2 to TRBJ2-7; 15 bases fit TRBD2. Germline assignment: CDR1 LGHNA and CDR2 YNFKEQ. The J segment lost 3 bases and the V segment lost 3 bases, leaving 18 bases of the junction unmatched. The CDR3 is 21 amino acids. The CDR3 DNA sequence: TGTGCCAGCAGCCACAAGATATCGCCGGGACTAGCGGGAGGCGGAGACTACGAGCAGTACTTC. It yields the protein CASSHKISPGLAGGGDYEQYF.

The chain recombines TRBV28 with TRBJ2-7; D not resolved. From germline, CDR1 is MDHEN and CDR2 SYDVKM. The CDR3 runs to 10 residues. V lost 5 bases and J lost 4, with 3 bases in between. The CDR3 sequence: CASSRYEQYF. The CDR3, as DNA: TGTGCCAGCAGTCGGTACGAGCAGTACTTC.

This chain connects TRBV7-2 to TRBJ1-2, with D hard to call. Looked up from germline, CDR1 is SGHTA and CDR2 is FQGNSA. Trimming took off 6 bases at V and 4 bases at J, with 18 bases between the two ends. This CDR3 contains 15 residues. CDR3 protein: CASRPTSVGSYGYTF. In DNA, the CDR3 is TGTGCCAGCAGACCTACTTCGGTAGGTAGCTATGGCTACACCTTC.

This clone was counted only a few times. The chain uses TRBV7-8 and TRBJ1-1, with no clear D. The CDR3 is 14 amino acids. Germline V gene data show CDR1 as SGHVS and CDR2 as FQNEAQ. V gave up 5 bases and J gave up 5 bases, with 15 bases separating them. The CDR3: CASSPDGGQTEAFF. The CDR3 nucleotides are TGTGCCAGCAGCCCCGATGGTGGGCAGACTGAAGCTTTCTTT.

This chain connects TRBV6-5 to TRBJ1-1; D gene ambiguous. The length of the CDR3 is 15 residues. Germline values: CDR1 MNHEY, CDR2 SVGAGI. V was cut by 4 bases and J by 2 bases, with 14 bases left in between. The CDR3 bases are TGTGCCAGCAGTTCCACCCTACTCCCCAACACTGAAGCTTTCTTT. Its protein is CASSSTLLPNTEAFF.

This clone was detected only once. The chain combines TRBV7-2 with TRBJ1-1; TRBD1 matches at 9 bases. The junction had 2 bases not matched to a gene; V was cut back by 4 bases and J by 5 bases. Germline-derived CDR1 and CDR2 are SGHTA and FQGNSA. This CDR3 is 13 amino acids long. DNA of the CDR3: TGTGCCAGCAGCTACAGGGGGCTGACTGAAGCTTTCTTT. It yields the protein CASSYRGLTEAFF.

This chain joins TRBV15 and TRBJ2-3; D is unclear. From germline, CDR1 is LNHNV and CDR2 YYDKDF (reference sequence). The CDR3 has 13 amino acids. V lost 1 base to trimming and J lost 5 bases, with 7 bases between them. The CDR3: CATSRAPQDTQYF. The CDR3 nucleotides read TGTGCCACCAGCAGAGCCCCCCAAGATACGCAGTATTTT.

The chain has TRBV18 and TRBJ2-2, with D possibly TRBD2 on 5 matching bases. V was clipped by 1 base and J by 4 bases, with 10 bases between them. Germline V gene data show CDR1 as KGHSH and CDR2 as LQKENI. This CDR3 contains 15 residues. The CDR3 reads CASSPRGGSTGELFF. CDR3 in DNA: TGTGCCAGCTCACCACGCGGTGGGAGCACCGGGGAGCTGTTTTTT.

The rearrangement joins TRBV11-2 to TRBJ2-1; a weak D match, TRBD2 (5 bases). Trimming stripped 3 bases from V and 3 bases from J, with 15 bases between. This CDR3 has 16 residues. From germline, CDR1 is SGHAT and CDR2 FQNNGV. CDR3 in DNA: TGTGCCAGCAGCTTGGGCCGAACGGGATTCTACAATGAGCAGTTCTTC. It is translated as CASSLGRTGFYNEQFF.

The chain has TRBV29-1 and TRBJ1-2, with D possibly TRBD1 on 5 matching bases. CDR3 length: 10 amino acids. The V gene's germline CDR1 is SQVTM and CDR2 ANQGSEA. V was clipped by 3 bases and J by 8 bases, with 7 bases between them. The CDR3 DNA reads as TGCAGCGTTGATCACAGGGGCTACACCTTC. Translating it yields CSVDHRGYTF.

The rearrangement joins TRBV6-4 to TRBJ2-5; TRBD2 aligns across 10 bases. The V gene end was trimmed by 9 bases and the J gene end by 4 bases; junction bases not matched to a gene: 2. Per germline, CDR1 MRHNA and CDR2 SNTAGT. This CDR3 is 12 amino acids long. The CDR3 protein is CARGTSAETQYF. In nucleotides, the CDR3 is TGTGCCAGGGGGACTAGCGCAGAGACCCAGTACTTC.

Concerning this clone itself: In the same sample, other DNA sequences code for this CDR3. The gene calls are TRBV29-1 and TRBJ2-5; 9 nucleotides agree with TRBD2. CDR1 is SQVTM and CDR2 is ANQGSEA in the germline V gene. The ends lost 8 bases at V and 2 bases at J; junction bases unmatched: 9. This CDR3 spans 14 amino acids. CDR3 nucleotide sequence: TGCAGCCTTGTGCCTAGCGGGACTCAAGAGACCCAGTACTTC. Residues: CSLVPSGTQETQYF.

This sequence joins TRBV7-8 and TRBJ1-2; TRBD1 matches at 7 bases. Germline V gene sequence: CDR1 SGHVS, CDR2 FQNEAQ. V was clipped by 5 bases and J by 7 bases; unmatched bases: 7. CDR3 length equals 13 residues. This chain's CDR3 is CASSPAGQLGYTF. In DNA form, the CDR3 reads TGTGCCAGCAGCCCGGCGGGACAGCTTGGCTACACCTTC.